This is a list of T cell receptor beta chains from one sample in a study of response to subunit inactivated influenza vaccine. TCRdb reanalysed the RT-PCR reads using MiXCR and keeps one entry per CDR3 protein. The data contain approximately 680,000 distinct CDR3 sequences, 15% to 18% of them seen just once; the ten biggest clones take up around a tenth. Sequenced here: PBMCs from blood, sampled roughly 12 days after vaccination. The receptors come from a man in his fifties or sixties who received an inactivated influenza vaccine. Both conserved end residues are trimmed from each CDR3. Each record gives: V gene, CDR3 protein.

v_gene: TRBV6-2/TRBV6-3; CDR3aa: ASSPGLAGGARF
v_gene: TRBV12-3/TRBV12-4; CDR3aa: ASRPRLAGPGELF
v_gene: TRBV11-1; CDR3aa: ASSSAPGRGSKADTQY
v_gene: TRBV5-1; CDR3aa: ASSLEGQNSGNTIY
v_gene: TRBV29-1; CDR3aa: SVEDQARGEKLF
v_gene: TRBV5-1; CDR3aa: ASSLAQAAQETQY
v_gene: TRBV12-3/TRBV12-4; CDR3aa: ASSQVSGAEAF
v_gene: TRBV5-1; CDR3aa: ASSSIPQGRNTEAF
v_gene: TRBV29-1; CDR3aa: SVEKEGTNYGYT
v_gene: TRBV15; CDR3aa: ATSTRQGRNEKLF
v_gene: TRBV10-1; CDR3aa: ASSSGLAGGSNEQF
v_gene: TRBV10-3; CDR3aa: AISESRADQETQY
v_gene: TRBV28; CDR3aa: ASSLRYGRGADTQY
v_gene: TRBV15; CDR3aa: ATSRDRDKWTGDSYEQY
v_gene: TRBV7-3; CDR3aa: ASSRLAGGPGGTDTQY
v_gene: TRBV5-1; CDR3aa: ASSLMEGETQY
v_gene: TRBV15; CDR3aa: ATSRDNRENTEAF
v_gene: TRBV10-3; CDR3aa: AISEGAQETQY